This is a list of T cell receptor beta chains from one sample in a study of T cells in Graves' hyperthyroidism and ophthalmopathy. TCRdb redid the calling of the multiplex PCR reads with MiXCR, one entry per CDR3 protein. The table lists around 520,000 distinct CDR3 sequences, around 15% of them singletons. Sequencing was done on a sample of blood. The receptor source for this set is a woman in her 40s with Graves' hyperthyroidism. Each CDR3 is given with its conserved first and last residue. The D gene is left open where the match is weak. Clone size is stated in some rows and not others, as once, few, many or a class when expanded.

CDR3 protein	CDR3 DNA	V gene	J gene	clone size	D gene
CASSFGLAKETQYF	TGTGCCAGCAGCTTTGGACTAGCGAAAGAGACCCAGTACTTC	TRBV7-2	TRBJ2-5	many	TRBD2
CASMGTSGSRTYNEQFF	TGTGCCAGCATGGGAACTAGCGGGAGCCGTACCTACAATGAGCAGTTCTTC	TRBV28	TRBJ2-1	many	TRBD2
CASSFRGGWGTDTQYF	TGTGCCAGCAGTTTTCGAGGGGGCTGGGGGACAGATACGCAGTATTTT	TRBV27	TRBJ2-3	many	TRBD1
CASSLVEASTNEQFF	TGTGCCAGCAGCTTAGTGGAAGCCTCCACCAATGAGCAGTTCTTC	TRBV7-2	TRBJ2-1	many	.
CASSRNRDQETQYF	TGTGCCAGCTCCCGGAACAGGGACCAAGAGACCCAGTACTTC	TRBV18	TRBJ2-5	.	.
CSARDPGLAGGRETQYF	TGCAGTGCTAGAGACCCGGGACTAGCGGGAGGCCGAGAGACCCAGTACTTC	TRBV20-1	TRBJ2-5	.	TRBD2
CASSYPTSDPYNEQFF	TGTGCCAGCAGTTACCCTACTAGCGATCCCTACAATGAGCAGTTCTTC	TRBV6-5	TRBJ2-1	.	TRBD2
CASSLQGDLGYTF	TGTGCCAGCAGTTTACAGGGGGATCTTGGCTACACCTTC	TRBV12-3/TRBV12-4	TRBJ1-2	many	TRBD1
CASSPPGQDLTTSGRYPETQYF	TGTGCCAGCAGTCCCCCGGGGCAGGACCTTACGACTAGCGGGAGATACCCAGAGACCCAGTACTTC	TRBV6-1	TRBJ2-5	many	TRBD2
CASSLDNTDTQYF	TGTGCCAGCAGCTTGGACAACACAGATACGCAGTATTTT	TRBV7-3	TRBJ2-3	many	.
CASSPRTSGKVGELFF	TGTGCCAGCAGTCCTCGGACTAGCGGGAAAGTCGGGGAGCTGTTTTTT	TRBV28	TRBJ2-2	many	TRBD2
CASTPGLAAYNEQFF	TGTGCCAGTACCCCCGGCCTAGCGGCCTACAATGAGCAGTTCTTC	TRBV19	TRBJ2-1	.	TRBD2
CASSLVEGANEQFF	TGTGCCAGCAGCTTGGTAGAGGGGGCAAATGAGCAGTTCTTC	TRBV5-4	TRBJ2-1	few	TRBD1
CASSQEEKLFF	TGTGCCAGCTCACAAGAGGAAAAACTGTTTTTT	TRBV18	TRBJ1-4	many	.
CASSLGTSNGYNEQFF	TGTGCCAGCAGCTTAGGGACGTCGAACGGTTACAATGAGCAGTTCTTC	TRBV7-2	TRBJ2-1	.	.
CAISATGTGFSPLHF	TGTGCCATCAGTGCAACCGGGACAGGGTTTTCACCCCTCCACTTT	TRBV10-3	TRBJ1-6	.	TRBD1
CASSPYPLTSGRSNEQYF	TGTGCCAGCAGCCCCTACCCTTTGACTAGCGGGAGGTCGAACGAGCAGTACTTC	TRBV7-2	TRBJ2-7	.	TRBD2
CSARESGTDNSPLHF	TGCAGTGCTAGAGAGAGCGGGACAGATAATTCACCCCTCCACTTT	TRBV20-1	TRBJ1-6	.	TRBD1
CASSQGYRDIGQYF	TGCGCCAGCAGCCAAGGTTACCGGGACATCGGGCAGTACTTC	TRBV4-1	TRBJ2-7	few	.
CASSFRGTVNEKLFF	TGTGCCAGCAGTTTTCGGGGGACAGTCAATGAAAAACTGTTTTTT	TRBV28	TRBJ1-4	.	TRBD1
CASSSGSGAYSYEQYF	TGTGCCAGCAGTTCTGGGTCCGGGGCCTATTCCTACGAGCAGTACTTC	TRBV28	TRBJ2-7	.	.
CASSQETGNTEAFF	TGCGCCAGCAGCCAAGAGACAGGGAACACTGAAGCTTTCTTT	TRBV4-1	TRBJ1-1	many	.
CSARTPGVAGEQYF	TGCAGTGCTAGAACCCCGGGGGTGGCGGGGGAGCAGTACTTC	TRBV20-1	TRBJ2-7	many	.
CASRGRSYHYEQYF	TGTGCCAGCAGAGGGAGGTCCTACCACTACGAGCAGTACTTC	TRBV27	TRBJ2-7	few	.
CASSLGGQGGLYGYTF	TGTGCCAGCAGTTTAGGGGGACAGGGAGGCCTCTATGGCTACACCTTC	TRBV28	TRBJ1-2	many	TRBD1
CASSFNREVNYGYTF	TGTGCCAGCAGTTTTAACAGGGAAGTGAACTATGGCTACACCTTC	TRBV2	TRBJ1-2	many	.
CASSPPTGRETQYF	TGTGCCAGCTCACCCCCGACAGGGAGAGAGACCCAGTACTTC	TRBV18	TRBJ2-5	many	TRBD1
CASMVQPSTDTQYF	TGCGCCAGCATGGTGCAGCCTAGCACAGATACGCAGTATTTT	TRBV10-2	TRBJ2-3	many	.
CASSPTGTLSETQYF	TGTGCCAGCAGTCCCACCGGGACTCTTTCAGAGACCCAGTACTTC	TRBV28	TRBJ2-5	many	.
CASSWGQGDEQFF	TGTGCCAGCAGTTGGGGACAGGGCGATGAGCAGTTCTTC	TRBV6-1	TRBJ2-1	few	TRBD1
CASSGRTGNEQFF	TGTGCCAGCAGCGGACGGACTGGAAATGAGCAGTTCTTC	TRBV7-9	TRBJ2-1	many	.
CASSVSGTEYNEQFF	TGTGCCAGCAGCGTATCCGGGACAGAGTACAATGAGCAGTTCTTC	TRBV9	TRBJ2-1	many	TRBD1
CASKSPGQGDTGELFF	TGCGCCAGCAAGTCCCCGGGACAGGGGGACACCGGGGAGCTGTTTTTT	TRBV10-2	TRBJ2-2	few	TRBD1
CASSLLGTGPGETQYF	TGTGCCAGCAGCTTACTAGGGACAGGGCCCGGGGAGACCCAGTACTTC	TRBV7-8	TRBJ2-5	.	TRBD1
CASSTSAGATNEKLFF	TGTGCCAGCAGCACCAGTGCAGGTGCAACTAATGAAAAACTGTTTTTT	TRBV7-9	TRBJ1-4	many	.
CASSTLAGVSSGANVLTF	TGTGCCAGTAGTACTCTAGCGGGCGTAAGCTCTGGGGCCAACGTCCTGACTTTC	TRBV19	TRBJ2-6	.	TRBD2
CASSTQQGARGETQYF	TGTGCCAGCAGCACCCAACAGGGGGCGAGGGGAGAGACCCAGTACTTC	TRBV7-2	TRBJ2-5	.	TRBD1
CASRSQGVTSTDTQYF	TGTGCCAGCAGGTCTCAGGGGGTGACTAGCACAGATACGCAGTATTTT	TRBV28	TRBJ2-3	many	TRBD1
CASSRGVGGIDGELFF	TGTGCCAGCTCACGAGGGGTCGGGGGCATCGACGGGGAGCTGTTTTTT	TRBV18	TRBJ2-2	few	.
CASSQTGAYGYTF	TGTGCCAGCAGCCAGACAGGGGCCTATGGCTACACCTTC	TRBV3-1	TRBJ1-2	many	TRBD1
CASRGQGAPAGNTIYF	TGTGCCAGCAGAGGACAGGGGGCGCCGGCTGGAAACACCATATATTTT	TRBV28	TRBJ1-3	many	TRBD1